Here is one T cell receptor beta chain with its context. What it recognizes is unknown. There were TCR beta CDR3 regions amplified from RNA transcripts. Primed by the HTBI set, a first-round RT-PCR was run on the TCR CDR3. TCRdb recomputed calls from the multiplex PCR reads with MiXCR, one row per CDR3 protein. The data contain 730,000 or so distinct CDR3 sequences, approximately 19% of them seen just once; the ten biggest clones take up over 15%. Each patient was aged 18 to 65 and had newly diagnosed hyperthyroidism of under 2 months' duration. At first hyperthyroidism diagnosis, before any ophthalmopathy symptoms, the blood sample was collected. V was shortened by 0 bases and J by 5 bases, with 13 bases between the two germline ends. Germline V gene data show CDR1 as SGHAT and CDR2 as FQNNGV. CDR3 length: 15 amino acids. The sample belongs to a study of T cells in Graves' hyperthyroidism and ophthalmopathy.

Study results and limitations: Median prediction lead before ophthalmopathy onset was 5 to 7 months with the model.

The sequenced sample was blood. The rearrangement uses TRBV11-2 and TRBJ2-5; D might be TRBD2 (6 bases). This TCR came from a woman aged 45-65 years with Graves' hyperthyroidism that later progressed to Graves' ophthalmopathy. In DNA form, the CDR3 reads TGTGCCAGCAGCTTAGATTCGGGAGTAGACGAGACCCAGTACTTC. This gives the protein CASSLDSGVDETQYF.